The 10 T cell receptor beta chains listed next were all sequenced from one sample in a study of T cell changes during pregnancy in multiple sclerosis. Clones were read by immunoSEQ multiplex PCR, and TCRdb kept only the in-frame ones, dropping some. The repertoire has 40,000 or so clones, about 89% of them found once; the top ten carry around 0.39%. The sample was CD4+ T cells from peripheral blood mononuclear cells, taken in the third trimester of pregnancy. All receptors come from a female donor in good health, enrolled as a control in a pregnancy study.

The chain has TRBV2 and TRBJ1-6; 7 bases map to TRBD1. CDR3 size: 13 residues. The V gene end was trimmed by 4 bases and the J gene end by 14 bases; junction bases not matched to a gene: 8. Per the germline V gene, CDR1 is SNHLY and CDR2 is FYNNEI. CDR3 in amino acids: CASSGGQQTALHF. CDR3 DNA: TGTGCCAGCAGTGGGGGACAGCAGACAGCCCTCCACTTT.

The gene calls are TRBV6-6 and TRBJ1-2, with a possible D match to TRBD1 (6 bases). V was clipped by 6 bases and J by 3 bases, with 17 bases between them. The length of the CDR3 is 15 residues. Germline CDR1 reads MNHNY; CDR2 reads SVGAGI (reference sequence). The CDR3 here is CASSREGVGDYGYTF. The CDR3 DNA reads TGTGCCAGCAGCCGGGAGGGGGTAGGAGACTATGGCTACACCTTC.

CDR3 nucleotides: TGTGCCAGCAGCCCCCCGGGACAGGGGTGGAATGAGCAGTTCTTC. Translated, it gives CASSPPGQGWNEQFF. The chain carries TRBV14 and TRBJ2-1; TRBD1 aligns across 10 bases. In germline, CDR1 is SGHDN, CDR2 FVKESK. The CDR3 is 15 amino acids. J lost 7 bases, V lost 4 bases, and 7 bases had no gene match.

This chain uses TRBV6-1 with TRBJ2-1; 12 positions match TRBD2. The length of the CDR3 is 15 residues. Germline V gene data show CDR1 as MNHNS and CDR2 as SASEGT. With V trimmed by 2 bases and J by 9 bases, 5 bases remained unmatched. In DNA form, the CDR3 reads TGTGCCAGCAGTGAATCATCTAGCGGGAGGGCTGAGCAGTTCTTC. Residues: CASSESSSGRAEQFF.

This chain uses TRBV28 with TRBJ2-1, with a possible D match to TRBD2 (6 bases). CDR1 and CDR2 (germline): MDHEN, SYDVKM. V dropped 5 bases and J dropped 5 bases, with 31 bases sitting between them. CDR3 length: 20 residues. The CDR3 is CASSPYTGKRSGDAHNEQFF. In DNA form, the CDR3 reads TGTGCCAGCAGTCCGTATACCGGGAAGAGATCGGGAGACGCCCACAATGAGCAGTTCTTC.

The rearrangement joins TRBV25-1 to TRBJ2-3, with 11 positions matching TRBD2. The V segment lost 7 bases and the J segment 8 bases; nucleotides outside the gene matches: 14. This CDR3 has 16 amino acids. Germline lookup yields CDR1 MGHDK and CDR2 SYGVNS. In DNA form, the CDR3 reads TGTGCCAGCACTCTAGCGGGAGGTGGAGTTGCAGGTACGCAGTATTTT. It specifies CASTLAGGGVAGTQYF.

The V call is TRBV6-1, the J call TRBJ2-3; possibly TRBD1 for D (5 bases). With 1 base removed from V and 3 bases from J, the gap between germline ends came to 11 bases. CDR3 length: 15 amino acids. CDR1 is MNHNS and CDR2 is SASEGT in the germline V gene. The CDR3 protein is CASSEEQVRTDTQYF. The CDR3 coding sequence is TGTGCCAGCAGTGAAGAACAGGTTAGGACAGATACGCAGTATTTT.

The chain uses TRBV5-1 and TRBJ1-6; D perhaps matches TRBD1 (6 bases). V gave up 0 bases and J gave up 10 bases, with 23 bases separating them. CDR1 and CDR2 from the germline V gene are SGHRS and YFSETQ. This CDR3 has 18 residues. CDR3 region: CASSLDWGGPSRGSPLHF. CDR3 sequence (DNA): TGCGCCAGCAGCTTGGATTGGGGGGGCCCCTCAAGGGGCTCACCCCTCCACTTT.

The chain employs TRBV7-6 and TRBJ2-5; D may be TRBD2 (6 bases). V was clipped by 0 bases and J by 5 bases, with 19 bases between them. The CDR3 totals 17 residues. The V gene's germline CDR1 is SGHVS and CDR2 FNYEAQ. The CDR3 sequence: CASSLARGTGGMETQYF. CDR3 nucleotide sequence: TGTGCCAGCAGCTTAGCACGAGGGACTGGGGGTATGGAGACCCAGTACTTC. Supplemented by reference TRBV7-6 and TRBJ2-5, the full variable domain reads GAGVSQSPRYKVTKRGQDVALRCDPISGHVSLYWYRQALGQGPEFLTYFNYEAQQDKSGLPNDRFSAERPEGSISTLTIQRTEQRDSAMYRCASSLARGTGGMETQYFGPGTRLLVL.

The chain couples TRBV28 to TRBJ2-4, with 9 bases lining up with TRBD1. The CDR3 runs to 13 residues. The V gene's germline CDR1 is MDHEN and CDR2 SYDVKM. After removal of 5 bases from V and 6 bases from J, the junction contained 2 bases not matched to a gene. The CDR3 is CASSRQGGNIQYF. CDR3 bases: TGTGCCAGCAGTAGACAGGGGGGAAACATTCAGTACTTC.